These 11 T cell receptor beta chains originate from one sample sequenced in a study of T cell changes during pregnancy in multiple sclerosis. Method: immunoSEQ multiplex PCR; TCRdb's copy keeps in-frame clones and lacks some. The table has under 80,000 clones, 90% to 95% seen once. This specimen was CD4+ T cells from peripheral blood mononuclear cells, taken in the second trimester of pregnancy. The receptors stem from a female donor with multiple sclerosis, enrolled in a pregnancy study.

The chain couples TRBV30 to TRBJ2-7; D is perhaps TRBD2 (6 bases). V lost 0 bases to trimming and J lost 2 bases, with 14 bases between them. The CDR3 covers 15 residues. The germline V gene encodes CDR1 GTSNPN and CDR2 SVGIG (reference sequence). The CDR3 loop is CAWSVPPGATYEQYF. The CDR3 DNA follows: TGTGCCTGGAGTGTACCCCCGGGAGCTACCTACGAGCAGTACTTC.

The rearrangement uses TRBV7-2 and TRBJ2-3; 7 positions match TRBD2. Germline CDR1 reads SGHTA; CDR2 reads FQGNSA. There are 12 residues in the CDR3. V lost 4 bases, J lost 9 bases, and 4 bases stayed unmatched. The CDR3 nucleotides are TGTGCCAGCAGCTGGACTAGGGAAACGCAGTATTTT. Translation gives CASSWTRETQYF.

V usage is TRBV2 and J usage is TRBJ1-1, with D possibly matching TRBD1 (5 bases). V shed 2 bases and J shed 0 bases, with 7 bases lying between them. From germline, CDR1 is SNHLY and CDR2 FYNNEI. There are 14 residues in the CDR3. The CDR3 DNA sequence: TGTGCCAGCAGTGAACAGGGATTGAACACTGAAGCTTTCTTT. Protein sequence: CASSEQGLNTEAFF.

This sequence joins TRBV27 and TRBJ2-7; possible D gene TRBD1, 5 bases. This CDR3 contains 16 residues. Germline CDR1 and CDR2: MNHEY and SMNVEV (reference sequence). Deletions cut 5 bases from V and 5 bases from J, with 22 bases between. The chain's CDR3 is CASSPLSAGSFHEQYF. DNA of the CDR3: TGTGCCAGCAGTCCCCTATCGGCAGGGTCCTTTCACGAGCAGTACTTC.

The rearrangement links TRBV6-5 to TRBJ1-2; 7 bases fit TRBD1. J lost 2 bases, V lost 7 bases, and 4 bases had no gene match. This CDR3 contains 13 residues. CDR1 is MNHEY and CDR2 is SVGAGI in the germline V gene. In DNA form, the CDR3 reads TGTGCCAGCAAAGAACAGGGGAACTATGGCTACACCTTC. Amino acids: CASKEQGNYGYTF.

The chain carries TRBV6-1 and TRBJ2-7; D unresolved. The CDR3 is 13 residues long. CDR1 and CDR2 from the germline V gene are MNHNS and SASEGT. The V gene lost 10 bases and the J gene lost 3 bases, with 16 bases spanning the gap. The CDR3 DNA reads TGTGCCACCTCCGTGGTACGGTTCTACGAGCAGTACTTC. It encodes CATSVVRFYEQYF.

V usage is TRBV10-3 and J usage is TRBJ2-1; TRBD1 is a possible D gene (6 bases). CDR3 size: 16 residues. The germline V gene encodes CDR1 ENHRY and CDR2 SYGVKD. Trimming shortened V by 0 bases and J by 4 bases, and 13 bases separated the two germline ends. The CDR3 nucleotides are TGTGCCATCAGTGAGTCTTTGGGACAACGATACAATGAGCAGTTCTTC. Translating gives CAISESLGQRYNEQFF.

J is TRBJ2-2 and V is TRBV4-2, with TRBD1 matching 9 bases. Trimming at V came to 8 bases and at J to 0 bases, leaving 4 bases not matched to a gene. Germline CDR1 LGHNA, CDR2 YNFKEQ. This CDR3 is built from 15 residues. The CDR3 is CASRTGAPNTGELFF. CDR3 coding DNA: TGTGCCAGCCGGACAGGGGCCCCGAACACCGGGGAGCTGTTTTTT.

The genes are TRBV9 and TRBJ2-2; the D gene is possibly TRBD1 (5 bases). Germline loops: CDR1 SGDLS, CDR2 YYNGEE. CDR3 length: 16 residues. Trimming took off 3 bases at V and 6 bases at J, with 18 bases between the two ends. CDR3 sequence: CASSASWTITPGELFF. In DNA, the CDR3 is TGTGCCAGCAGCGCGAGCTGGACAATCACCCCCGGGGAGCTGTTTTTT.

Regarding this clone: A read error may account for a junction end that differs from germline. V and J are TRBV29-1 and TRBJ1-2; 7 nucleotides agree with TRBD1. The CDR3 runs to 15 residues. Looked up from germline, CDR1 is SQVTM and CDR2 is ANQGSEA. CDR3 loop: CSVQVPRQGKDGHTF. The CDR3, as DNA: TGCAGCGTCCAAGTCCCTCGACAGGGTAAGGATGGCCACACCTTC.

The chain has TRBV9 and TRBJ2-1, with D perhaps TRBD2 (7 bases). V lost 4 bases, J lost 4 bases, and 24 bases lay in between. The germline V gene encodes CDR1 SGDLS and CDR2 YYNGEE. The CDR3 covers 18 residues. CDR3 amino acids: CASSIPRGGGGEYNEQFF. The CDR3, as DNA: TGTGCCAGCAGCATCCCCCGGGGTGGGGGGGGCGAATACAATGAGCAGTTCTTC.